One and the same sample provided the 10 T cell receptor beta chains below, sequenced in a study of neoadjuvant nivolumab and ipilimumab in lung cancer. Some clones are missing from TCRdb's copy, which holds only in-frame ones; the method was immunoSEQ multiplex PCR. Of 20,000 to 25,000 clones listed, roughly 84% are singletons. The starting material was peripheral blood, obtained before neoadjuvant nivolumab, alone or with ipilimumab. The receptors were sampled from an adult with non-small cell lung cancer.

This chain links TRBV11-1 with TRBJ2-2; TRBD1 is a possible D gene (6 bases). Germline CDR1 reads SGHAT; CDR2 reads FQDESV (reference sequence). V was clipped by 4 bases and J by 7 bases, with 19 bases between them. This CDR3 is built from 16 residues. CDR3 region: CASSSTIFRGGGELFF. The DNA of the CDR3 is TGTGCCAGCAGCTCAACTATCTTCCGAGGGGGCGGGGAGCTGTTTTTT. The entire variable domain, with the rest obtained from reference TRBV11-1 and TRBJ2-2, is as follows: EAEVAQSPRYKITEKSQAVAFWCDPISGHATLYWYRQILGQGPELLVQFQDESVVDDSQLPKDRFSAERLKGVDSTLKIQPAELGDSAMYLCASSSTIFRGGGELFFGEGSRLTVL.

The DNA for the CDR3 is TGTGCCAGCAGGTCCAGGGGATTTGGAAACACCATATATTTT. Its translation is CASRSRGFGNTIYF. The chain uses TRBV6-5 and TRBJ1-3; maybe TRBD1 (6 bases). The V and J ends lost 6 bases and 3 bases respectively, with 12 bases between them. In germline, CDR1 is MNHEY, CDR2 SVGAGI. This CDR3 is 14 amino acids long.

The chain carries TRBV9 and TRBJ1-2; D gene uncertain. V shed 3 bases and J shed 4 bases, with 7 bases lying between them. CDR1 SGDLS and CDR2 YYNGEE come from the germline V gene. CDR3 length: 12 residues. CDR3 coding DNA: TGTGCCAGCAGCGCACCGTCCTATGGCTACACCTTC. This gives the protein CASSAPSYGYTF.

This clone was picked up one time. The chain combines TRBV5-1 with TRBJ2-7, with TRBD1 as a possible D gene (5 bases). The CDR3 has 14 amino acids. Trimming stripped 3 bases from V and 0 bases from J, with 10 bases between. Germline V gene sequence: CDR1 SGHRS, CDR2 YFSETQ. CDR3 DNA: TGCGCCAGCAGCTCGACAGCCAGCTCCTACGAGCAGTACTTC. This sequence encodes CASSSTASSYEQYF.

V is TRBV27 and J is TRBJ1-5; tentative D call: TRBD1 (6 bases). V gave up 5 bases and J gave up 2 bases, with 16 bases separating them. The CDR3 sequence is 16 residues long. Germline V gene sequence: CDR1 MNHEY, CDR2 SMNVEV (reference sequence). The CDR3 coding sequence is TGTGCCAGCAGTCCAATAGACAGGTCTGGCAATCAGCCCCAGCATTTT. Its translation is CASSPIDRSGNQPQHF.

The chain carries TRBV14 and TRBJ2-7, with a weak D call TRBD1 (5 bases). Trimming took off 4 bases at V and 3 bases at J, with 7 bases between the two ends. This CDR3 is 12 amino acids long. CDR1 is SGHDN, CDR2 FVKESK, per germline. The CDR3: CASSLRGYEQYF. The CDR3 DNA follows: TGTGCCAGCAGCCTAAGGGGCTACGAGCAGTACTTC. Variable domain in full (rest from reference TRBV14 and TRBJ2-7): EAGVTQFPSHSVIEKGQTVTLRCDPISGHDNLYWYRRVMGKEIKFLLHFVKESKQDESGMPNNRFLAERTGGTYSTLKVQPAELEDSGVYFCASSLRGYEQYFGPGTRLTVT.

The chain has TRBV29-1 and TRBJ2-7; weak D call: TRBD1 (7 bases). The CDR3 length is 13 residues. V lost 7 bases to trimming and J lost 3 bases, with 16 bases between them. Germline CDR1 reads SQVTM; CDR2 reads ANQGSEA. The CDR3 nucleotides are TGCAGCGCTGCGGGGACAGCAGGCTACGAGCAGTACTTC. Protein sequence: CSAAGTAGYEQYF.

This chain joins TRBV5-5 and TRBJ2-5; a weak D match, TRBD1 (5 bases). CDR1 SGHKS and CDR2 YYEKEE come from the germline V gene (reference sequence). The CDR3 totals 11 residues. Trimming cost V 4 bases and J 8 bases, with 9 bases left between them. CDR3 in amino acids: CASSATGTQYF. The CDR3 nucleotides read TGTGCCAGCAGCGCCACAGGTACCCAGTACTTC.

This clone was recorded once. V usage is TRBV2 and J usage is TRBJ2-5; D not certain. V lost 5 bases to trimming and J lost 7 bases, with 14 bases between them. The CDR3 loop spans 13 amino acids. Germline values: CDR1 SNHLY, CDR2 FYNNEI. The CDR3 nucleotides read TGTGCCAGCAGTACCGACCGCTGGGGGACCCAGTACTTC. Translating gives CASSTDRWGTQYF.

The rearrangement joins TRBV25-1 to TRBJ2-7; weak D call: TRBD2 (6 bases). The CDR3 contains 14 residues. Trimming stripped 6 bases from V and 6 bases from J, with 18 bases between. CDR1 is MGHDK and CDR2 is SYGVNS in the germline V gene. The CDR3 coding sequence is TGTGCCAGCAGACCCCAGGAGGGTGTTGGCGAGCAGTACTTC. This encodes CASRPQEGVGEQYF.